This paragraph reports one T cell receptor (beta chain). This clone was recorded once. No cognate antigen has been identified for it. Base qualities are not at hand, and no much larger clone is one base apart. Evidence from a single read is weak. No patient had received any treatment before thyroid surgery. Using T-cell receptor beta sequencing, the study looked back at clinical samples from patients collected from the early 2010s to the late 2010s. Library preparation used PCR. TCRdb shows the sequencer as Illumina HiSeq 4000. The TCR beta-chain CDR3 region of each patient was profiled by high-throughput sequencing. In the authors' own workflow: A classifier to discriminate distant-metastatic papillary thyroid cancer patients was built from CDR3 differences across clinicopathological groups. Repertoire diversity was assessed with the Shannon index, and tumor-blood repertoire similarity with the Morisita-Horn index. TCRdb trimmed the raw reads at Q25, called clones with MiXCR and kept productive beta chains. What appears here as the V and J calls and clone size reflects TCRdb's work, not the paper's. The sample table records some 19,000 clones; around 25% of these occur just once. The top ten clonotypes cover 3% to 4% of the sample.

This entry is derived from a study of metastatic and nonmetastatic thyroid tumors (dated by TCRdb to about 2020). Looking at the study overall: For patients with malignant and with benign thyroid disease, the researchers compared repertoires between peripheral blood samples and tumor or nodule tissue samples.

Findings and caveats that apply to the study as a whole: TCR beta diversity was reported as significantly higher in malignant tumors than in benign nodules, in both blood and tumor samples.

The origin of this receptor is a male donor with papillary thyroid cancer or a benign thyroid nodule (not recorded which). Some clones in this sample may be carry-over from other donors' samples. Sequenced input: blood.

CDR3 sequence: CASSSSGTGFPTQYF. The nucleotides read TGTGCCAGCAGCTCCTCCGGGACAGGGTTTCCTACGCAGTATTTT. The receptor chain draws on TRBV9 and TRBJ2-3, with TRBD1 matching 9 junction bases. V is cut back by 4 bases and J by 8 bases, with 11 bases in the junction unmatched. Counted from cysteine to phenylalanine, this CDR3 has 15 amino acids. The read is trimmed to its CDR3 DNA, 45 bases read in frame from base 1. Sequences SGDLS (CDR1) and YYNGEE (CDR2) are obtained from the germline V gene.